Listed below are T cell receptor beta chains from one sample, sequenced in a study of cytomegalovirus exposure and HLA in healthy donors. Profiled with immunoSEQ multiplex PCR; TCRdb holds only in-frame clones, not every one. Of roughly 150,000 clones listed, roughly nine tenths are singletons. Sequencing used PBMCs. The receptors stem from a woman under 40 in good health and CMV-seronegative. CDR3s include the opening cysteine and the closing phenylalanine or tryptophan. D genes are given only for firm matches. Expanded clones are given a class, and other clones once, few, many or no size at all.

D gene	CDR3 length	V gene	clone size	J gene	CDR3 DNA	CDR3 protein
NA	15	TRBV7-2	NA	TRBJ2-1	TGTGCCAGCAGCTTAGTTGTGGGCCAGACGAATGAGCAGTTCTTC	CASSLVVGQTNEQFF
TRBD2	18	TRBV28	once	TRBJ2-2	TGTGCCAGCAGCTCCGGGACTAGCGGGAGGGAGTACACCGGGGAGCTGTTTTTT	CASSSGTSGREYTGELFF
TRBD1	14	TRBV18	NA	TRBJ2-1	TGTGCCACCACCCGATCGGACAGGGGCAATGAGCAGTTCTTC	CATTRSDRGNEQFF
NA	15	TRBV27	NA	TRBJ1-3	TGTGCCAGCATGATGGTGGGGGGTTCTGGAAACACCATATATTTT	CASMMVGGSGNTIYF
NA	12	TRBV18	NA	TRBJ1-1	TGTGCCAGCTCACAAAACAGGGATGAAGCTTTCTTT	CASSQNRDEAFF
NA	13	TRBV27	NA	TRBJ1-1	TGTGCCAGCAGTTTAGTGAGGAACACTGAAGCTTTCTTT	CASSLVRNTEAFF
NA	18	TRBV14	NA	TRBJ2-4	TGTGCCAGCAGCCAAGATTGGGGCGGCCAGGGAGGCAAAAACATTCAGTACTTC	CASSQDWGGQGGKNIQYF
TRBD1	14	TRBV28	NA	TRBJ1-5	TGTGCCAGCAGCGGGACAGGGTCGTTTCAGCCCCAGCATTTT	CASSGTGSFQPQHF
NA	13	TRBV5-6	NA	TRBJ2-1	TGTGCCAGCAGCTTGGAGTTCGGTAATGAGCAGTTCTTC	CASSLEFGNEQFF
NA	15	TRBV7-3	NA	TRBJ2-3	TGTGCCAGCAGCTTAACGGGTCAGAGCACAGATACGCAGTATTTT	CASSLTGQSTDTQYF
NA	16	TRBV5-4	NA	TRBJ2-5	TGTGCCAGCGGCCAGGCACCGGCTCTTCGTCAAGAGACCCAGTACTTC	CASGQAPALRQETQYF
NA	15	TRBV11-3	NA	TRBJ2-3	TGTGCCAGCAGCTTAGATTCTAGCGGCACAGATACGCAGTATTTT	CASSLDSSGTDTQYF
NA	15	TRBV27	NA	TRBJ2-3	TGTGCCAGCAGTTTATCGAGGGTCCCCACAGATACGCAGTATTTT	CASSLSRVPTDTQYF
TRBD2	15	TRBV27	NA	TRBJ2-1	TGTGCCAGCAGCCCGGTGGAGAGGGGACTAAATGAGCAGTTCTTC	CASSPVERGLNEQFF
TRBD2	16	TRBV5-1	NA	TRBJ2-4	TGCGCCAGCAGCTTTACTAGCGGGAGCGGCGAAAACATTCAGTACTTC	CASSFTSGSGENIQYF
TRBD1	14	TRBV30	once	TRBJ2-1	TGTGCCTGGAGGACAGGGGGGTCCAACAATGAGCAGTTCTTC	CAWRTGGSNNEQFF
NA	13	TRBV6-5	NA	TRBJ1-3	TGTGCCAGCAGTTCCAACCCCGGAAACACCATATATTTT	CASSSNPGNTIYF
NA	16	TRBV7-2	few	TRBJ1-5	TGTGCCAGCAGCTTAAGATGGGGGAGTAGCAATCAGCCCCAGCATTTT	CASSLRWGSSNQPQHF
NA	13	TRBV6-5	NA	TRBJ2-7	TGTGCCAGCAGTTACGCCAGCTCCTACGAGCAGTACTTC	CASSYASSYEQYF
NA	12	TRBV16	few	TRBJ2-7	TGTGCCAGCAGCCAAGCTGGACGCGAGCAGTACTTC	CASSQAGREQYF
TRBD1	15	TRBV4-3	once	TRBJ1-2	TGCGCCAGCAGCCAAGATCGGGGGACAGGGTCAGGCTACACCTTC	CASSQDRGTGSGYTF
TRBD1	14	TRBV7-3	NA	TRBJ2-3	TGTGCCAGCAGCTTAAATTCAGGGGGCGATACGCAGTATTTT	CASSLNSGGDTQYF
NA	12	TRBV6-5	NA	TRBJ2-7	TGTGCCAGCAGTTCGGAGACTGGGGAGCAGTACTTC	CASSSETGEQYF
NA	15	TRBV6-6	NA	TRBJ1-5	TGTGCCAGCAACCCGGGGGGAAGTAGCAATCAGCCCCAGCATTTT	CASNPGGSSNQPQHF
NA	13	TRBV5-6	NA	TRBJ1-2	TGTGCCAGCAGCATACGGACGGGCTATGGCTACACCTTC	CASSIRTGYGYTF
TRBD1	16	TRBV7-3	few	TRBJ2-1	TGTGCCAGCAGCCCAACCCGGGACAGGGTCGGCAATGAGCAGTTCTTC	CASSPTRDRVGNEQFF
TRBD1	13	TRBV7-2	NA	TRBJ1-5	TGTGCCAGCAGAGGGACAGGGGAAAAGCCCCAGCATTTT	CASRGTGEKPQHF
NA	13	TRBV7-9	NA	TRBJ1-2	TGTGCCAGCAGGTCTATGGCAGACTATGGCTACACCTTC	CASRSMADYGYTF
NA	15	TRBV9	NA	TRBJ1-3	TGTGCCAGCAGCGTATATGCGAGCTCTGGAAACACCATATATTTT	CASSVYASSGNTIYF
NA	16	TRBV11-3	NA	TRBJ2-1	TGTGCCAGCAGCGGGCGGGACCACCTGGGGTCCAATGAGCAGTTCTTC	CASSGRDHLGSNEQFF
TRBD1	14	TRBV7-9	NA	TRBJ1-5	TGTGCCAGCAGCTGGGACAGGGGGGATCAGCCCCAGCATTTT	CASSWDRGDQPQHF
NA	18	TRBV4-3	once	TRBJ2-7	TGCGCCAGCAGCCTTTACCCTCTGCCGGCAGGGGAACCCTACGAGCAGTACTTC	CASSLYPLPAGEPYEQYF
NA	15	TRBV10-1	NA	TRBJ1-6	TGCGCCAGCAGTGAGAGACAGGTAGGTAATTCACCCCTCCACTTT	CASSERQVGNSPLHF
TRBD1	15	TRBV18	NA	TRBJ2-7	TGTGCCAGCTCACCACCGGGACAGGGGCCCTACGAGCAGTACTTC	CASSPPGQGPYEQYF
NA	17	TRBV4-1	NA	TRBJ2-7	TGCGCCAGCAGCCAAGGGGTCTCGGGAAACCCCTCCTACGAGCAGTACTTC	CASSQGVSGNPSYEQYF
TRBD1	15	TRBV7-6	NA	TRBJ2-1	TGTGCCAGCAGCCTCACGACAGGGCTCTACAATGAGCAGTTCTTC	CASSLTTGLYNEQFF
NA	15	TRBV2	once	TRBJ1-4	TGTGCCAGCAGTGATTCCGGTTCCCCTAATGAAAAACTGTTTTTT	CASSDSGSPNEKLFF
NA	18	TRBV4-3	NA	TRBJ1-1	TGCGCCAGCAGCCAAGATCCGTGGATGGGGGGCTCGAACACTGAAGCTTTCTTT	CASSQDPWMGGSNTEAFF
NA	14	TRBV5-1	NA	TRBJ1-1	TGCGCCAGCAGCTTGGGGACAATGAACACTGAAGCTTTCTTT	CASSLGTMNTEAFF
TRBD2	19	TRBV5-6	NA	TRBJ2-5	TGTGCCAGCTCGTCAGGAAACGACCCGGGACTAGCGGGTGGAAAGACCCAGTACTTC	CASSSGNDPGLAGGKTQYF
NA	14	TRBV7-7	NA	TRBJ2-2	TGTGCCAGCACCCAGCAAGGGCGCACCGGGGAGCTGTTTTTT	CASTQQGRTGELFF
NA	15	TRBV2	once	TRBJ1-1	TGTGCCAGCAGTGAAACTTTCAGGGTTAACACTGAAGCTTTCTTT	CASSETFRVNTEAFF
TRBD1	14	TRBV9	NA	TRBJ2-7	TGTGCCAGCAGCGCGCTGAAAACGGACAGGCCTGAGAACTTC	CASSALKTDRPENF
TRBD1	17	TRBV30	NA	TRBJ1-5	TGTGCCTGGAGTCCAGGACGGACAGGGAGGAGCAATCAGCCCCAGCATTTT	CAWSPGRTGRSNQPQHF
NA	15	TRBV28	few	TRBJ2-5	TGTGCCAGCAGTGCCTCCGGGGCGGGAAAAGAGACCCAGTACTTC	CASSASGAGKETQYF
NA	14	TRBV19	NA	TRBJ1-1	TGTGCCAGTAGAACCCACCAAGGGAACACTGAAGCTTTCTTT	CASRTHQGNTEAFF
NA	13	TRBV18	NA	TRBJ1-2	TGTGCCAGCTCACCATCCGGGGGAGAGGGCTACACCTTC	CASSPSGGEGYTF
TRBD2	19	TRBV5-6	NA	TRBJ2-3	TGTGCCAGCAGTTCGGACAAAAGGGGACTAGAAGCTACTCGGGATACGCAGTATTTT	CASSSDKRGLEATRDTQYF
NA	17	TRBV4-3	NA	TRBJ1-6	TGCGCCAGCAGCCAAGGACAGTCAAAGGTTATCGCTTCACCCCTCCACTTT	CASSQGQSKVIASPLHF
TRBD2	16	TRBV4-1	NA	TRBJ2-7	TGCGCCAGCAGCCGTGGAGGACTAGCGGGGCTATACGAGCAGTACTTC	CASSRGGLAGLYEQYF